These 11 T cell receptor beta chains were all obtained from the same sample, sequenced in a study of blood T cell repertoires in COVID-19. Assay: immunoSEQ multiplex PCR; the TCRdb copy retains only in-frame clones and omits some. The profile shows 200,000 to 250,000 clones, roughly 88% of them singletons. The sequenced sample consisted of peripheral blood. The receptors derive from a man aged 45-65 years with active or convalescent COVID-19.

The gene calls are TRBV5-5 and TRBJ2-7, with 10 bases matching TRBD2. The junction had 6 bases not matched to a gene; V was cut back by 4 bases and J by 2 bases. CDR3 size: 15 residues. From germline, CDR1 is SGHKS and CDR2 YYEKEE (reference sequence). CDR3 sequence (DNA): TGTGCCAGCAGCATCTCCGGGACTAGCGCCTACGAGCAGTACTTC. The encoded protein is CASSISGTSAYEQYF.

The chain couples TRBV10-3 to TRBJ2-1, with 14 bases aligning to TRBD2. This CDR3 is 18 amino acids long. Germline CDR1 ENHRY, CDR2 SYGVKD. J gave up 0 bases and V 6 bases, and 7 bases lay outside the gene matches. CDR3 DNA: TGTGCCATCAGGTCGGGACTAGCGGGAGAGATCTCCTACAATGAGCAGTTCTTC. Translation gives CAIRSGLAGEISYNEQFF.

This clone showed up just a few times. V and J are TRBV30 and TRBJ2-7; 10 bases are a match to TRBD2. After removal of 2 bases from V and 2 bases from J, the junction contained 9 bases not matched to a gene. Germline V gives CDR1 GTSNPN, CDR2 SVGIG (reference sequence). The CDR3 is 16 amino acids. Here the CDR3 reads CAWSQPGLALPYEQYF. DNA for the CDR3: TGTGCCTGGAGTCAGCCGGGACTAGCGCTCCCCTACGAGCAGTACTTC.

CDR3 nucleotides: TGTGCCAGCTCACGCGACAGAGAAGAGACCCAGTACTTC. Encoded protein: CASSRDREETQYF. J is TRBJ2-5 and V is TRBV18; maybe TRBD1 (5 bases). The germline V gene has CDR1 KGHSH and CDR2 LQKENI. V was clipped by 4 bases and J by 3 bases, with 9 bases between them. The CDR3 contains 13 residues.

The rearrangement joins TRBV4-1 to TRBJ1-1; 8 nucleotides match TRBD1. V gave up 1 base and J gave up 1 base; unmatched junction bases: 8. Germline CDR1 MGHRA, CDR2 YSYEKL. This CDR3 is built from 17 residues. The CDR3 region is CASSQVGRQGPNTEAFF. Here the CDR3 DNA reads TGCGCCAGCAGCCAAGTGGGTCGACAGGGGCCGAACACTGAAGCTTTCTTT.

This sequence joins TRBV28 and TRBJ1-2; 7 bases match TRBD1. With V trimmed by 6 bases and J by 5 bases, 3 bases remained unmatched. Germline values: CDR1 MDHEN, CDR2 SYDVKM. This CDR3 contains 12 residues. As DNA, the CDR3 is TGTGCCAGCAGGACAGGGCCATATGGCTACACCTTC. Translation: CASRTGPYGYTF.

V and J are TRBV24-1 and TRBJ1-5; tentatively, D is TRBD1 (5 bases). From germline, CDR1 is KGHDR and CDR2 SFDVKD. The CDR3 is made up of 14 amino acids. Trimming removed 9 bases from V and 5 bases from J, with 16 bases in between. CDR3 in DNA: TGTGCCACCTCCCCATCAGGGTGGGATCAGCCCCAGCATTTT. Protein: CATSPSGWDQPQHF.

CDR3 DNA: TGTGCCAGCAGCGTAGGGGGGGGTAATTCACCCCTCCACTTT. As protein: CASSVGGGNSPLHF. The chain is built from TRBV9 and TRBJ1-6; D might be TRBD1 (5 bases). The CDR3 length is 14 residues. V lost 0 bases, J lost 6 bases, and 7 bases lay in between. Germline V lookup: CDR1 SGDLS, CDR2 YYNGEE.

The chain carries TRBV28 and TRBJ1-4, with D possibly TRBD1 on 5 matching bases. Germline CDR1 is MDHEN and CDR2 is SYDVKM. Trimming removed 5 bases from V and 7 bases from J, with 14 bases in between. The CDR3 is 14 amino acids. The CDR3 nucleotides are TGTGCCAGCAGTCCGGTAGGGGCACTTGAAAAACTGTTTTTT. It is translated as CASSPVGALEKLFF.

The chain joins TRBV5-1 to TRBJ1-2, with 7 bases matching TRBD1. Germline V gene lookup returns CDR1 SGHRS and CDR2 YFSETQ. The CDR3 covers 14 residues. V lost 3 bases to trimming and J lost 3 bases; unmatched junction nucleotides: 5. DNA for the CDR3: TGCGCCAGCAGCTCGGGACAGCCCTACTATGGCTACACCTTC. Encoded protein: CASSSGQPYYGYTF.

The J gene is TRBJ1-5, the V gene TRBV7-2; 7 bases line up with TRBD1. The junction had 5 bases not matched to a gene; V was cut back by 5 bases and J by 7 bases. CDR1 SGHTA and CDR2 FQGNSA come from the germline V gene. This CDR3 region has 13 residues. CDR3: CASSVDREQPQHF. The CDR3 DNA is TGTGCCAGCAGCGTCGACAGGGAGCAGCCCCAGCATTTT.